The next 27 T cell receptor beta chains were all read from a single sample in a study of CD8+CD57+ T cells in acquired aplastic anemia (dated by TCRdb to 2017 to 2018). The patients picked for sequencing were ones in whom flow cytometry had shown an expansion of CD8+CD57+ cells. The data were produced on an Illumina HiSeq 2000. TCR beta VDJ combination and CDR3 sequence profiling used genomic DNA as the template. TCRdb reanalyzed the raw reads on its own, using fastp at Q25 for trimming and MiXCR for clone calling, and kept in-frame beta chains. Rows with one shared CDR3 protein collapse into an entry with the most common genes and DNA. The sample includes around 210,000 distinct CDR3 sequences, with 65% observed a single time. The ten largest clones represent about 60% of the sample. The specimen sequenced was sorted CD4+, CD8+, or CD8+CD57+ T cells (not recorded which) from PBMCs. These receptors were collected from a human donor with aplastic anemia.

This clonotype was seen more than once but under ten times. J is TRBJ2-7 and V is TRBV15; the D is unclear. V lost 1 base, J lost 10 bases, and 8 bases lay in between. Germline V gene lookup returns CDR1 LNHNV and CDR2 YYDKDF (reference sequence). The CDR3 consists of 11 residues. For the CDR3, the DNA is TGTGCCACCAGCAGAGGGACCGCCCAGTACTTC. It yields the protein CATSRGTAQYF.

This clonotype was observed at least ten times. This chain connects TRBV4-1 to TRBJ2-7; D is unresolved. The ends were cut back, 1 base at V and 2 bases at J, with 3 bases in the middle. The CDR3 is 12 amino acids. Germline V lookup: CDR1 MGHRA, CDR2 YSYEKL. The CDR3 loop reads CASSQGPYEQYF. Written as DNA, the CDR3 is TGCGCCAGCAGCCAAGGGCCCTACGAGCAGTACTTC.

This clonotype occurred a few times. The V gene is TRBV10-3, the J gene TRBJ2-3, with TRBD2 matching over 7 bases. The CDR3 is made up of 13 amino acids. J gave up 2 bases and V 6 bases, and 2 bases lay outside the gene matches. Germline V gene sequence: CDR1 ENHRY, CDR2 SYGVKD. CDR3 in amino acids: CAISGRNTDTQYF. The CDR3 coding sequence is TGTGCCATCAGCGGGAGGAACACAGATACGCAGTATTTT.

The chain joins TRBV6-2 or TRBV6-3 to TRBJ1-2; D remains unclear. CDR3 size: 10 residues. Looked up from germline, CDR1 is MNHEY and CDR2 is SVGEGT. V was shortened by 2 bases and J by 8 bases, with 3 bases between the two germline ends. CDR3 residues: CASSYPGYTF. CDR3 DNA sequence: TGTGCCAGCAGTTACCCGGGCTACACCTTC.

This clonotype has more than one count but fewer than ten. This chain uses TRBV9 with TRBJ2-1, with 15 bases matching TRBD2. The germline gives CDR1 SGDLS, CDR2 YYNGEE. With 5 bases clipped from V and 2 bases from J, the junction kept 8 bases outside the gene matches. The CDR3 runs to 18 residues. This chain's CDR3 is CASSRGLAGGGPYNEQFF. The CDR3, as DNA: TGTGCCAGCAGTAGAGGACTAGCGGGAGGGGGGCCCTACAATGAGCAGTTCTTC. Complete variable domain (other parts from reference TRBV9 and TRBJ2-1): DSGVTQTPKHLITATGQRVTLRCSPRSGDLSVYWYQQSLDQGLQFLIQYYNGEERAKGNILERFSAQQFPDLHSELNLSSLELGDSALYFCASSRGLAGGGPYNEQFFGPGTRLTVL.

The CDR3 sequence is CARSGGPNQETQYF. DNA of the CDR3: TGTGCTAGAAGCGGGGGACCGAACCAAGAGACCCAGTACTTC. The chain is built from TRBV7-6 and TRBJ2-5; 8 bases fit TRBD2. Per germline, CDR1 SGHVS and CDR2 FNYEAQ. The CDR3 loop spans 14 amino acids.

This clonotype was found many times. The V gene is TRBV7-9, the J gene TRBJ1-5; D unclear. The germline V gene has CDR1 SEHNR and CDR2 FQNEAQ (reference sequence). The V end was cut by 5 bases, the J end by 1 base, with 3 bases between. The CDR3 runs to 12 residues. This chain's CDR3 is CASSESNQPQHF. The CDR3 DNA sequence: TGTGCCAGCAGCGAGAGCAATCAGCCCCAGCATTTT. The variable domain in full, with the rest retrieved from reference TRBV7-9 and TRBJ1-5, is DTGVSQNPRHKITKRGQNVTFRCDPISEHNRLYWYRQTLGQGPEFLTYFQNEAQLEKSRLLSDRFSAERPKGSFSTLEIQRTEQGDSAMYLCASSESNQPQHFGDGTRLSIL.

The chain couples TRBV2 to TRBJ2-7; the D gene is possibly TRBD1 (5 bases). Trimming left V 4 bases short and J 1 base short, with 14 bases between. Germline assignment: CDR1 SNHLY and CDR2 FYNNEI. CDR3 length equals 15 residues. The CDR3 here is CASSGQGRGSYEQYF. CDR3 nucleotide sequence: TGTGCCAGCAGTGGGCAGGGAAGAGGATCCTACGAGCAGTACTTC.

In its sample, this clonotype was seen a few times. CDR3 protein: CASSLGTAFNEQFF. DNA of the CDR3: TGTGCCAGCAGTTTGGGAACAGCATTCAATGAGCAGTTCTTC. The genes are TRBV27 and TRBJ2-1; D unresolved. This CDR3 is built from 14 residues. Trimming pared 3 bases from V and 6 bases from J, leaving 12 bases between. The V gene's germline CDR1 is MNHEY and CDR2 SMNVEV (reference sequence).

The V and J genes are TRBV7-9 and TRBJ2-5; no definite D call. V was clipped by 3 bases and J by 3 bases, with 8 bases between them. Germline assignment: CDR1 SEHNR and CDR2 FQNEAQ (reference sequence). The CDR3 length is 13 residues. Here the CDR3 DNA reads TGTGCCAGCAGCTTGGTTACAGAAGAGACCCAGTACTTC. Its translation is CASSLVTEETQYF.

The chain has TRBV10-3 and TRBJ1-1, with 9 nucleotides matching TRBD1. CDR3 length equals 16 residues. The germline V gene encodes CDR1 ENHRY and CDR2 SYGVKD. With V trimmed by 8 bases and J by 5 bases, 15 bases remained unmatched. In DNA form, the CDR3 reads TGTGCCATCGGGGGGACAGGGTCTTCAGGGGGTACTGAAGCTTTCTTT. Translated: CAIGGTGSSGGTEAFF.

This clonotype has only a few counts. The V gene is TRBV19, the J gene TRBJ2-7, with a possible D match to TRBD1 (6 bases). Germline CDR1 and CDR2: LNHDA and SQIVND (reference sequence). The CDR3 covers 13 residues. The V gene lost 0 bases and the J gene lost 6 bases, with 9 bases spanning the gap. The CDR3 region has the DNA TGTGCCAGTAGTATAGATCCCAGGGGCGAGCAGTACTTC. This encodes CASSIDPRGEQYF. The whole variable domain, remainder taken from reference TRBV19 and TRBJ2-7, is DGGITQSPKYLFRKEGQNVTLSCEQNLNHDAMYWYRQDPGQGLRLIYYSQIVNDFQKGDIAEGYSVSREKKESFPLTVTSAQKNPTAFYLCASSIDPRGEQYFGPGTRLTVT.

The genes are TRBV7-2 and TRBJ1-5; no clear D gene. CDR1 is SGHTA, CDR2 FQGNSA, per germline. V shed 3 bases and J shed 8 bases, with 8 bases lying between them. The CDR3 consists of 12 residues. The CDR3 here is CASSFPLEPQHF. DNA of the CDR3: TGTGCCAGCAGCTTTCCCCTAGAGCCCCAGCATTTT. The variable domain in full, completed from reference TRBV7-2 and TRBJ1-5, reads GAGVSQSPSNKVTEKGKDVELRCDPISGHTALYWYRQSLGQGLEFLIYFQGNSAPDKSGLPSDRFSAERTGGSVSTLTIQRTQQEDSAVYLCASSFPLEPQHFGDGTRLSIL.

This clonotype has more than one count but fewer than ten. The chain combines TRBV10-1 with TRBJ2-2; TRBD2 matches 12 bases. V lost 8 bases, J lost 5 bases, and 12 bases stayed unmatched. Per the germline V gene, CDR1 is WNHNN and CDR2 is SYGVQD (reference sequence). The CDR3 spans 17 residues. The CDR3 DNA reads TGCGCCAGCCGGACTAGCGGGACACCTTGGAAGACCGGGGAGCTGTTTTTT. This gives the protein CASRTSGTPWKTGELFF.

This chain uses TRBV5-5 with TRBJ1-5; D call uncertain. The CDR3 has 13 amino acids. Between the trimmed V and J ends, which lost 4 bases and 9 bases, there was a span of 14 bases. CDR1 and CDR2 (germline): SGHKS, YYEKEE (reference sequence). CDR3 DNA: TGTGCCAGCAGCCGAGACCGATCCGGGCCCCAGCATTTT. Its protein is CASSRDRSGPQHF.

CDR3 DNA: TGCAGTGCTAGAGCCCCTGCTGGAGAGAACTACGAGCAGTACTTC. Translated: CSARAPAGENYEQYF. V usage is TRBV20-1 and J usage is TRBJ2-7; D is unclear. The CDR3 consists of 15 residues. Germline CDR1 reads DFQATT; CDR2 reads SNEGSKA (reference sequence). Trimming took 1 base from V and 3 from J, leaving 16 bases between them.

The chain combines TRBV29-1 with TRBJ1-2; no reliable D call. V shed 0 bases and J shed 8 bases, with 13 bases lying between them. This CDR3 spans 13 amino acids. In germline, CDR1 is SQVTM, CDR2 ANQGSEA. CDR3 in amino acids: CSVEDRGSSGYTF. CDR3 bases: TGCAGCGTTGAAGACCGCGGGTCTTCGGGCTACACCTTC.

The J gene is TRBJ2-7, the V gene TRBV20-1, with unresolved D. CDR1 is DFQATT and CDR2 is SNEGSKA in the germline V gene (reference sequence). V was trimmed by 3 bases and J by 1 base, leaving 10 bases between them. This CDR3 is 13 amino acids long. The CDR3 DNA sequence: TGCAGTGCTAGCACAGAGACATCCTACGAGCAGTACTTC. It codes for CSASTETSYEQYF.

V is TRBV20-1 and J is TRBJ2-1; the D is unclear. V shed 3 bases and J shed 10 bases, with 31 bases lying between them. In germline, CDR1 is DFQATT, CDR2 SNEGSKA (reference sequence). This CDR3 region has 18 residues. The CDR3, as DNA: TGCAGTGCTAGGCCCATGCCGTTAGACACTGAAGCTTTCGGGGAGCAGTTCTTC. Encoded protein: CSARPMPLDTEAFGEQFF.

The chain is built from TRBV10-3 and TRBJ1-2; TRBD1 is a possible D gene (5 bases). The V and J ends lost 2 bases and 1 base respectively, with 8 bases between them. The CDR3 totals 14 residues. Germline assignment: CDR1 ENHRY and CDR2 SYGVKD. The CDR3 sequence is CAISEDDSNYGYTF. CDR3 DNA: TGTGCCATCAGTGAGGACGACAGTAACTATGGCTACACCTTC.

This clonotype was recorded a few times. The genes are TRBV20-1 and TRBJ1-2; 12 bases line up with TRBD1. There are 13 residues in the CDR3. Per the germline V gene, CDR1 is DFQATT and CDR2 is SNEGSKA (reference sequence). Unmatched junction bases numbered 4, after V lost 3 bases and J lost 8 bases. Here the CDR3 reads CSASGDRGQGYTF. In DNA form, the CDR3 reads TGCAGTGCTAGTGGGGACAGGGGGCAGGGCTACACCTTC.

The chain links TRBV7-2 to TRBJ2-5; D unresolved. This CDR3 has 12 amino acids. Germline CDR1 reads SGHTA; CDR2 reads FQGNSA. Trimming removed 2 bases at V and 6 bases at J, with 7 bases between. CDR3 in amino acids: CASSLRRKTQYF. The CDR3 DNA reads as TGTGCCAGCAGCTTACGCAGGAAGACCCAGTACTTC.

The gene calls are TRBV2 and TRBJ2-7; D is perhaps TRBD1 or TRBD2 (5 bases each). Trimming took off 6 bases at V and 0 bases at J, with 9 bases between the two ends. The CDR3 extends over 13 amino acids. Germline V gene lookup returns CDR1 SNHLY and CDR2 FYNNEI. The CDR3 loop is CASSRDRSYEQYF. The CDR3 DNA reads TGTGCCAGCAGCCGGGACCGCTCCTACGAGCAGTACTTC. The complete variable domain, with remaining parts taken from reference TRBV2 and TRBJ2-7, reads EPEVTQTPSHQVTQMGQEVILRCVPISNHLYFYWYRQILGQKVEFLVSFYNNEISEKSEIFDDQFSVERPDGSNFTLKIRSTKLEDSAMYFCASSRDRSYEQYFGPGTRLTVT.

This clonotype has ten or more counts. The chain employs TRBV9 and TRBJ2-1; TRBD1 matches 10 bases. Trimming took 5 bases from V and 4 from J; bases not matched to a gene: 9. Germline V gene sequence: CDR1 SGDLS, CDR2 YYNGEE. The CDR3 totals 16 residues. CDR3 bases: TGTGCCAGCAGAGGAACTCCGGGACAGGGGTACAATGAGCAGTTCTTC. Encoded protein: CASRGTPGQGYNEQFF.

The table lists this clonotype with a few counts. CDR3 region: CAISGRTGTYEQYF. CDR3 nucleotides: TGTGCCATCAGTGGGAGGACAGGGACCTACGAGCAGTACTTC. The chain is built from TRBV10-3 and TRBJ2-7, with TRBD1 matching 8 bases. The CDR3 is made up of 14 amino acids. J was trimmed by 2 bases and V by 4 bases; bases with no gene match: 4. CDR1 is ENHRY, CDR2 SYGVKD, per germline.

The V gene is TRBV7-9, the J gene TRBJ2-5, with 8 bases that match TRBD2. The germline V gene encodes CDR1 SEHNR and CDR2 FQNEAQ (reference sequence). V gave up 5 bases and J gave up 5 bases; unmatched junction bases: 19. The CDR3 contains 18 residues. The CDR3 coding sequence is TGTGCCAGCAGCCAAGGAACTAGCGGAGCCGTGGTTGGGGAGACCCAGTACTTC. Translated: CASSQGTSGAVVGETQYF.

The chain carries TRBV24-1 and TRBJ2-1; 8 bases align to TRBD2. The CDR3 covers 11 residues. The J segment lost 7 bases and the V segment lost 10 bases, leaving 2 bases of the junction unmatched. CDR1 and CDR2 from the germline V gene are KGHDR and SFDVKD. This CDR3 reads CATREGNEQFF. The CDR3 DNA reads TGTGCCACTCGGGAGGGAAATGAGCAGTTCTTC.